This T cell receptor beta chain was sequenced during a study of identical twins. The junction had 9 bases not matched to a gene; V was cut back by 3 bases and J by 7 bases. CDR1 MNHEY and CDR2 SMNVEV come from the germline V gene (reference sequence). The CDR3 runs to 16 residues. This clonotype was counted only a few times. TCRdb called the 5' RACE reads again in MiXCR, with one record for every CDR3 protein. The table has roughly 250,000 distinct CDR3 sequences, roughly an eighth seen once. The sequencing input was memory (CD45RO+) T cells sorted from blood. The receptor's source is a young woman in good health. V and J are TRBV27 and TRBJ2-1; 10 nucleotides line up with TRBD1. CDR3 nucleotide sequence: TGTGCCAGCAGTTTTTCCGGGACAGGGGCAAGGAATGAGCAGTTCTTC. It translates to CASSFSGTGARNEQFF.